Listed below are T cell receptor beta chains from one sample, sequenced in a study of blood T cell repertoires in COVID-19. Using immunoSEQ multiplex PCR, the repertoire was profiled, and TCRdb retains in-frame clones only, with some absent. The sample consists of about 480,000 clones, 89% of them appearing once. The sample consisted of peripheral blood. The receptors shown here come from a young man with COVID-19, enrolled during active disease. The CDR3 runs from the conserved cysteine through the conserved F or W. The order of the fields is D gene, clone size, J gene, V gene, CDR3 protein, CDR3 DNA. A D gene is named only where the DNA matches it firmly. The size of a clone is reported for some rows only, either as once, few or many, or as a class for expanded clones.

D gene: TRBD2
clone size: -
J gene: TRBJ2-3
V gene: TRBV5-1
CDR3 protein: CASSLAEAGVTNTQYF
CDR3 DNA: TGCGCCAGCAGCTTGGCCGAAGCGGGAGTAACGAATACGCAGTATTTT

D gene: TRBD1
clone size: few
J gene: TRBJ1-2
V gene: TRBV27
CDR3 protein: CASSWGTGNGYTF
CDR3 DNA: TGTGCCAGCAGTTGGGGGACAGGGAATGGCTACACCTTC

D gene: -
clone size: once
J gene: TRBJ2-3
V gene: TRBV5-4
CDR3 protein: CASSKGQAGAGTDTQYF
CDR3 DNA: TGTGCCAGCAGCAAGGGTCAAGCGGGTGCGGGCACAGATACGCAGTATTTT

D gene: -
clone size: -
J gene: TRBJ2-7
V gene: TRBV5-4
CDR3 protein: CASSAKTGYSYEQYF
CDR3 DNA: TGTGCCAGCAGCGCGAAAACAGGTTACTCCTACGAGCAGTACTTC

D gene: -
clone size: -
J gene: TRBJ2-1
V gene: TRBV24-1
CDR3 protein: CATSGPGSYNEQFF
CDR3 DNA: TGTGCCACCAGTGGGCCGGGAAGTTACAATGAGCAGTTCTTC

D gene: -
clone size: -
J gene: TRBJ2-3
V gene: TRBV30
CDR3 protein: CAWSVSRFTDTQYF
CDR3 DNA: TGTGCCTGGAGTGTAAGCCGTTTCACAGATACGCAGTATTTT

D gene: -
clone size: -
J gene: TRBJ1-4
V gene: TRBV29-1
CDR3 protein: CSVVFGGDEKLFF
CDR3 DNA: TGCAGCGTTGTCTTCGGGGGGGATGAAAAACTGTTTTTT

D gene: -
clone size: -
J gene: TRBJ1-2
V gene: TRBV7-9
CDR3 protein: CASSQDRAYGYTF
CDR3 DNA: TGTGCCAGCAGCCAAGACAGAGCCTATGGCTACACCTTC

D gene: TRBD1
clone size: -
J gene: TRBJ2-5
V gene: TRBV6-5
CDR3 protein: CASSYSYRGQETQYF
CDR3 DNA: TGTGCCAGCAGTTACTCGTACAGGGGCCAAGAGACCCAGTACTTC

D gene: -
clone size: -
J gene: TRBJ1-5
V gene: TRBV5-5
CDR3 protein: CASSFEQNQPQHF
CDR3 DNA: TGTGCCAGCAGCTTCGAACAAAATCAGCCCCAGCATTTT

D gene: TRBD1
clone size: once
J gene: TRBJ2-2
V gene: TRBV5-4
CDR3 protein: CASAGGAGGELFF
CDR3 DNA: TGTGCCAGCGCAGGGGGCGCCGGCGGGGAGCTGTTTTTT

D gene: TRBD1
clone size: -
J gene: TRBJ1-2
V gene: TRBV9
CDR3 protein: CASSGGQDESGYTF
CDR3 DNA: TGTGCCAGCAGCGGCGGACAGGACGAATCTGGCTACACCTTC

D gene: TRBD1
clone size: -
J gene: TRBJ1-4
V gene: TRBV4-2
CDR3 protein: CASSQRTPGQGVTNEKLFF
CDR3 DNA: TGTGCCAGCAGCCAAAGAACCCCGGGACAGGGGGTAACTAATGAAAAACTGTTTTTT

D gene: -
clone size: -
J gene: TRBJ1-1
V gene: TRBV7-9
CDR3 protein: CASSFSQGSTEAFF
CDR3 DNA: TGTGCCAGCAGCTTTAGTCAGGGGAGCACTGAAGCTTTCTTT

D gene: -
clone size: -
J gene: TRBJ2-7
V gene: TRBV5-5
CDR3 protein: CASSSVGYEQYF
CDR3 DNA: TGTGCCAGCAGCTCCGTCGGCTACGAGCAGTACTTC

D gene: -
clone size: -
J gene: TRBJ2-1
V gene: TRBV4-2
CDR3 protein: CASSLYQGPLSYNEQFF
CDR3 DNA: TGTGCCAGCAGCCTGTACCAGGGGCCCCTCTCCTACAATGAGCAGTTCTTC

D gene: TRBD1
clone size: -
J gene: TRBJ2-5
V gene: TRBV18
CDR3 protein: CASSPRGPPESQETQYF
CDR3 DNA: TGTGCCAGCTCACCGAGGGGGCCACCTGAGTCCCAAGAGACCCAGTACTTC

D gene: -
clone size: -
J gene: TRBJ2-2
V gene: TRBV5-1
CDR3 protein: CASSLGATTLAPGELFF
CDR3 DNA: TGCGCCAGCAGCTTGGGGGCGACAACTTTAGCGCCCGGGGAGCTGTTTTTT

D gene: TRBD2
clone size: -
J gene: TRBJ2-3
V gene: TRBV11-3
CDR3 protein: CASSLETTSGRASTDTQYF
CDR3 DNA: TGTGCCAGCAGCTTAGAGACGACTAGCGGGAGGGCTAGCACAGATACGCAGTATTTT

D gene: TRBD2
clone size: -
J gene: TRBJ2-5
V gene: TRBV4-1
CDR3 protein: CASSHPGGETQYF
CDR3 DNA: TGCGCCAGCAGCCACCCCGGGGGGGAGACCCAGTACTTC

D gene: -
clone size: few
J gene: TRBJ1-1
V gene: TRBV24-1
CDR3 protein: CATTPGGTEAFF
CDR3 DNA: TGTGCCACCACCCCCGGCGGCACTGAAGCTTTCTTT

D gene: -
clone size: once
J gene: TRBJ2-4
V gene: TRBV28
CDR3 protein: CASTVQGAKNIQYF
CDR3 DNA: TGTGCCAGCACCGTACAGGGAGCCAAAAACATTCAGTACTTC

D gene: -
clone size: -
J gene: TRBJ1-2
V gene: TRBV28
CDR3 protein: CASSAHTGNYGYTF
CDR3 DNA: TGTGCCAGCAGCGCCCATACCGGGAACTATGGCTACACCTTC

D gene: -
clone size: once
J gene: TRBJ2-5
V gene: TRBV9
CDR3 protein: CASSVDGGRLQETQYF
CDR3 DNA: TGTGCCAGCAGCGTAGATGGCGGTCGTCTACAAGAGACCCAGTACTTC

D gene: TRBD1
clone size: -
J gene: TRBJ2-7
V gene: TRBV30
CDR3 protein: CAGQGNYEQYF
CDR3 DNA: TGTGCTGGACAGGGTAACTACGAGCAGTACTTC

D gene: -
clone size: few
J gene: TRBJ2-7
V gene: TRBV4-1
CDR3 protein: CASSQEPVYEGEQYF
CDR3 DNA: TGCGCCAGCAGCCAAGAGCCGGTCTACGAGGGCGAGCAGTACTTC

D gene: -
clone size: -
J gene: TRBJ2-7
V gene: TRBV24-1
CDR3 protein: CATSDTARVEQYF
CDR3 DNA: TGTGCCACCAGTGATACCGCCCGAGTTGAGCAGTACTTC

D gene: -
clone size: -
J gene: TRBJ2-7
V gene: TRBV7-2
CDR3 protein: CASSLGVARGDEQYF
CDR3 DNA: TGTGCCAGCAGCTTAGGAGTTGCCAGGGGGGACGAGCAGTACTTC

D gene: TRBD2
clone size: few
J gene: TRBJ2-1
V gene: TRBV19
CDR3 protein: CASSILAGVINEQFF
CDR3 DNA: TGTGCCAGTAGTATACTAGCGGGGGTTATCAATGAGCAGTTCTTC

D gene: TRBD1
clone size: -
J gene: TRBJ2-2
V gene: TRBV2
CDR3 protein: CASSGRGGAHTGELFF
CDR3 DNA: TGTGCCAGCAGTGGGCGAGGGGGCGCTCACACCGGGGAGCTGTTTTTT

D gene: -
clone size: -
J gene: TRBJ2-6
V gene: TRBV3-1/TRBV3-2
CDR3 protein: CASSQDLENSGANVLTF
CDR3 DNA: TGTGCCAGCAGCCAAGATTTGGAGAACTCTGGGGCCAACGTCCTGACTTTC

D gene: TRBD2
clone size: -
J gene: TRBJ2-1
V gene: TRBV5-1
CDR3 protein: CASSLGTRGSYNEQFF
CDR3 DNA: TGCGCCAGCAGCTTGGGGACTAGGGGCTCCTACAATGAGCAGTTCTTC